These 13 T cell receptor beta chains share one sample of origin, sequenced in a study of cytomegalovirus exposure and HLA in healthy donors. Vbeta (60) and Jbeta (13) primers were used in the PCR. Sequencing used immunoSEQ multiplex PCR; TCRdb keeps in-frame clones, though not all of them. There are 120,000 or so clones in the sample; around four fifths occur only once, and over 2.5% lies in the top ten. The sequencing input was PBMCs. These receptors were obtained from a woman aged 55-69 years in good health and CMV-seropositive.

V gene TRBV5-1 combines with J gene TRBJ1-3; 12 bases are shared with TRBD1. This CDR3 has 18 residues. Per germline, CDR1 SGHRS and CDR2 YFSETQ. The V gene end was trimmed by 0 bases and the J gene end by 0 bases; junction bases not matched to a gene: 4. The CDR3 DNA sequence: TGCGCCAGCAGCTTGGCGGGACAGGGGGCCGACTCTGGAAACACCATATATTTT. Translation: CASSLAGQGADSGNTIYF.

Here the CDR3 reads CASSLGTGTITDTQYF. DNA of the CDR3: TGTGCCAGCAGCTTAGGAACAGGGACCATAACAGATACGCAGTATTTT. The V and J genes are TRBV7-7 and TRBJ2-3; the D gene is possibly TRBD1 (6 bases). V gave up 1 base and J gave up 3 bases, with 14 bases separating them. The CDR3 extends over 16 amino acids. Germline values: CDR1 SSHAT, CDR2 FNYEAQ (reference sequence).

Of note for this clone: Its ends do not fully match the called genes, so a read error is possible. V is TRBV6-5 and J is TRBJ1-1, with TRBD1 as a possible D gene (5 bases). This CDR3 has 14 amino acids. Per the germline V gene, CDR1 is MNHEY and CDR2 is SVGAGI. The chain's CDR3 is CAISDPTGNTEAFF. The CDR3 region has the DNA TGTGCCATCAGTGACCCCACAGGGAACACTGAAGCTTTCTTT.

The rearrangement links TRBV11-1 to TRBJ2-7; D might be TRBD1 (5 bases). V lost 1 base and J lost 3, with 10 bases in between. The CDR3 loop spans 14 amino acids. Looked up from germline, CDR1 is SGHAT and CDR2 is FQDESV (reference sequence). In DNA, the CDR3 is TGTGCCAGCAGCTTAGGGGGCAGGGACTACGAGCAGTACTTC. This translates into CASSLGGRDYEQYF.

The chain is built from TRBV4-1 and TRBJ1-2, with D maybe TRBD1 (6 bases). This CDR3 has 14 residues. The V and J ends lost 0 bases and 2 bases respectively, with 7 bases between them. From germline, CDR1 is MGHRA and CDR2 YSYEKL. The CDR3, as DNA: TGCGCCAGCAGCCAAGATCAGGGGAACTATGGCTACACCTTC. This gives the protein CASSQDQGNYGYTF.

J is TRBJ2-1 and V is TRBV11-2, with 9 bases lining up with TRBD1. This CDR3 region has 13 residues. CDR1 is SGHAT, CDR2 FQNNGV, per germline. The V and J ends lost 3 bases and 8 bases, in that order; junction bases with no gene match: 2. The CDR3 loop reads CASSFRTGDEQFF. CDR3 sequence (DNA): TGTGCCAGCAGCTTTCGGACAGGGGATGAGCAGTTCTTC.

This chain uses TRBV7-3 with TRBJ2-7, with 7 bases that match TRBD2. After removal of 0 bases from V and 6 bases from J, the junction contained 5 bases not matched to a gene. The CDR3 sequence is 14 residues long. Germline CDR1 SGHTA, CDR2 FQGTGA. CDR3 residues: CASSLTGGDSEQYF. For the CDR3, the DNA is TGTGCCAGCAGCTTAACGGGAGGGGACTCCGAGCAGTACTTC.

This chain links TRBV9 with TRBJ2-5; D is possibly TRBD2 (5 bases). CDR1 and CDR2 (germline): SGDLS, YYNGEE. The CDR3 consists of 15 residues. Trimming cost V 0 bases and J 1 base, with 10 bases left between them. CDR3 nucleotides: TGTGCCAGCAGCGTAGTGGGCGGAGGCCAAGAGACCCAGTACTTC. Translated: CASSVVGGGQETQYF.

This clone was detected only once. This chain uses TRBV30 with TRBJ2-7; 10 nucleotides agree with TRBD1. The trim removed 0 bases at V and 6 bases at J, leaving 5 bases unmatched. Germline V gene data show CDR1 as GTSNPN and CDR2 as SVGIG (reference sequence). The CDR3 totals 14 residues. The CDR3 DNA is TGTGCCTGGAGTGTACTGAGGACAGGGGGCGAGCAGTACTTC. It specifies CAWSVLRTGGEQYF. The full variable domain, with the rest looked up from reference TRBV30 and TRBJ2-7, is SQTIHQWPATLVQPVGSPLSLECTVEGTSNPNLYWYRQAAGRGLQLLFYSVGIGQISSEVPQNLSASRPQDRQFILSSKKLLLSDSGFYLCAWSVLRTGGEQYFGPGTRLTVT.

V and J are TRBV7-6 and TRBJ2-2; D unclear. Per the germline V gene, CDR1 is SGHVS and CDR2 is FNYEAQ. This CDR3 is 13 amino acids long. Trimming took off 3 bases at V and 6 bases at J, with 8 bases between the two ends. The CDR3 sequence: CASSFTISGELFF. Here the CDR3 DNA reads TGTGCCAGCAGCTTCACTATTTCCGGGGAGCTGTTTTTT. The full variable domain, its missing parts supplied by reference TRBV7-6 and TRBJ2-2, is GAGVSQSPRYKVTKRGQDVALRCDPISGHVSLYWYRQALGQGPEFLTYFNYEAQQDKSGLPNDRFSAERPEGSISTLTIQRTEQRDSAMYRCASSFTISGELFFGEGSRLTVL.

The gene calls are TRBV11-2 and TRBJ2-7, with D maybe TRBD2 (5 bases). CDR1 and CDR2 from the germline V gene are SGHAT and FQNNGV. V lost 3 bases and J lost 0, with 12 bases in between. The CDR3 loop spans 15 amino acids. As DNA, the CDR3 is TGTGCCAGCAGCTTGTTCGGGATTAGCTCCTACGAGCAGTACTTC. Amino acids: CASSLFGISSYEQYF.

The chain recombines TRBV28 with TRBJ1-1, with a tentative D call TRBD1 (5 bases). The CDR3 sequence is 16 residues long. Trimming removed 3 bases from V and 11 bases from J, with 25 bases in between. The germline CDR1 and CDR2 sequences are MDHEN and SYDVKM. The CDR3 nucleotides are TGTGCCAGCAGTTTCCTACCCAGCGGGAGGGGTTTGAGGGCTTTCTTT. The encoded protein is CASSFLPSGRGLRAFF.

V and J are TRBV27 and TRBJ2-2, with TRBD2 identical over 7 bases. The CDR3 is 14 amino acids. Germline V gene lookup returns CDR1 MNHEY and CDR2 SMNVEV (reference sequence). The V gene end was trimmed by 3 bases and the J gene end by 6 bases; junction bases not matched to a gene: 4. This CDR3 is CASSFGGVAGELFF. CDR3 sequence (DNA): TGTGCCAGCAGTTTTGGGGGGGTCGCCGGGGAGCTGTTTTTT.